This T cell receptor (beta chain) was observed in a study of Graves' ophthalmopathy and Graves' hyperthyroidism (dated by TCRdb to 2016 to 2019). For the wider study: Peripheral blood was collected at initial diagnosis, prior to any treatment. The study used signatures of the TCR beta repertoire to tell Graves' ophthalmopathy apart from Graves' hyperthyroidism and to predict which patients would progress to ophthalmopathy. Once sampling was done, hyperthyroidism patients were given methimazole at a starting dose of 30 mg daily, while ophthalmopathy patients were given high-dose intravenous methylprednisolone. The independent validation cohort included 20 or so hyperthyroidism patients plus 17 patients who later progressed from hyperthyroidism to ophthalmopathy. In about six hyperthyroidism patients, the T-cell repertoires found in thyroid tissue were compared with those found in blood. The 100 discovery patients were randomly split 7:3 into training and test sets. In total, approximately 140 blood samples were TCR-sequenced: 43 ophthalmopathy, under 85 hyperthyroidism and some 17 hyperthyroidism-to-ophthalmopathy patients. To explore V-J signatures that separate ophthalmopathy from hyperthyroidism, a discovery set of 95 to 100 patients was enrolled, consisting of about 41 with ophthalmopathy and some 59 with stable hyperthyroidism.

Paper-wide results and their limitations: In cross-validation, the 13-signature model distinguished ophthalmopathy from stable hyperthyroidism with 85% to 90% sensitivity and approximately 81% specificity, and in the test set the corresponding values were around 78% and 73%. Most expanded thyroid clonotypes with frequency above 0.001 were also detected in blood, suggesting blood repertoires may reflect the thyroid immune response. In validation, the model predicted ophthalmopathy progression with 55% to 71% sensitivity and roughly 72% specificity; around twelve predicted patients were CT-confirmed with GO in a median of 6.5 months. Sample size was not statistically predetermined, and group allocation was not concealed from the investigators.

For repertoire sequencing, the TCR beta CDR3 regions were amplified from RNA transcripts. The first round of RT-PCR was done with HTBI primers and the Qiagen OneStep RT-PCR kit, and was followed by a second round of multiplex PCR, then size selection and purification. The libraries underwent paired-end sequencing with 100 bp reads on an Illumina HiSeq2000. In the authors' own workflow: SOAPnuke was used for read processing, and reads with adapters, uncalled bases, a mean Phred below 15, or no exact constant-primer or identifier match were discarded. COPE v1.2.5 was used to merge high-quality paired reads. Clonotypes were defined as unique nucleotide sequences and were aligned to IMGT TRB V, D and J references using MiTCR v1.1. Only V-J combinations with frequency above 0.0001 were analysed, covering over 98% of repertoires. For each V-J combination, a TCR clonal expansion and chaos score was defined as F50 clonal expansion divided by the chaos observed in the TCRdist matrix. Welch's t-statistics and random forest were used to reduce features to approximately 13 V-J combinations, which were fed into a naive Bayes classifier. Thyroid-blood repertoire similarity was quantified with the Morisita-Horn index. The raw public reads went through TCRdb reprocessing: fastp at Q25, MiXCR clone calling, in-frame beta chains kept. Records with the same CDR3 protein are collapsed into one entry carrying the most frequent genes and DNA. These V and J calls are TCRdb output, not the study's own analysis. The sample records just over 600,000 distinct CDR3 sequences, about 24% of which are singletons. Together, the top ten hold around 7% of the sample.

Stable hyperthyroidism was defined as no progression to ophthalmopathy within 18 months of follow-up. Patients with hyperthyroidism were aged 18 to 65 years, had been newly diagnosed, and had a disease duration of less than 2 months. Patients were excluded if they had other autoimmune diseases, uncontrolled infections, pregnancy or lactation. Diagnosis relied on clinical symptoms, serum thyroxine, TRAb, thyroid ultrasound and orbital computed tomography. PBMCs were isolated from 8 to 10 ml of fresh peripheral blood by Ficoll-Paque density gradient centrifugation. Total RNA was extracted using Trizol reagent, and RNA quality was checked on an Agilent 2100 Bioanalyzer. The CDR3 runs 18 amino acids, cysteine and phenylalanine included. The only DNA kept is the CDR3, 54 bases in frame from the first base. V has 2 bases trimmed and J has 4 bases trimmed; junction bases matching no gene number 13. The germline V gene provides CDR1 MGHRA and CDR2 YSYEKL.

Ten or more counts support this clonotype. The antigen it recognizes is unknown. The sample holds no much larger clone one base away, and base qualities are not on file. The receptor was isolated from a woman in her late teens or twenties with stable Graves' hyperthyroidism. Some clones in this sample may be carry-over from other donors' samples. Donor details come from another sample of the same person, matched by shared clones. Specimen: peripheral blood. The chain is encoded by TRBV4-1 joined to TRBJ1-1; TRBD1 agrees with 10 junctional bases. The DNA sequence reads TGCGCCAGCAGCCAACTTTTCTTGGAATGGGACAGGGGCACTGAAGCTTTCTTT. Its protein is CASSQLFLEWDRGTEAFF.